Below are 17 T cell receptor beta chains sequenced from a single sample in a study of cytomegalovirus exposure and HLA in healthy donors. The PCR contained 60 Vbeta and 13 Jbeta primers. This table comes from immunoSEQ multiplex PCR, and its TCRdb copy is limited to in-frame clones, with some not included. This table holds approximately 150,000 clones, more than 70% found once. Sequencing used PBMCs. These receptors came from a young man in good health and CMV-seronegative.

The V and J genes are TRBV5-1 and TRBJ2-7; 8 bases are a match to TRBD1. CDR1 SGHRS and CDR2 YFSETQ come from the germline V gene. The CDR3 has 14 residues. V gave up 0 bases and J gave up 5 bases; unmatched junction bases: 4. The CDR3 DNA sequence: TGCGCCAGCAGCTTGGGGACAGGGATCCACGAGCAGTACTTC. It specifies CASSLGTGIHEQYF.

This chain joins TRBV25-1 and TRBJ1-2; no firm D call. The V end was cut by 2 bases, the J end by 7 bases, with 8 bases between. Germline V gives CDR1 MGHDK, CDR2 SYGVNS. The CDR3 is 12 residues long. The CDR3 loop is CASSERESGYTF. Written as DNA, the CDR3 is TGTGCCAGCAGTGAAAGGGAGTCTGGCTACACCTTC.

The chain has TRBV2 and TRBJ2-5; 11 bases match TRBD2. Looked up from germline, CDR1 is SNHLY and CDR2 is FYNNEI. With 5 bases clipped from V and 1 base from J, the junction kept 6 bases outside the gene matches. This CDR3 is 16 amino acids long. Here the CDR3 DNA reads TGTGCCAGCAGTCGCTCTCTAGCGGGAGGCCAAGAGACCCAGTACTTC. This codes for CASSRSLAGGQETQYF.

This clone was seen only once. The chain has TRBV19 and TRBJ2-7, with 8 bases that match TRBD1. Per germline, CDR1 LNHDA and CDR2 SQIVND (reference sequence). This CDR3 comprises 18 residues. With 4 bases clipped from V and 1 base from J, the junction kept 15 bases outside the gene matches. The CDR3 coding sequence is TGTGCCAGTAGTAAGGGACAGGCAGGGGCTCCAAGGTCCTACGAGCAGTACTTC. Encoded protein: CASSKGQAGAPRSYEQYF.

The chain recombines TRBV7-7 with TRBJ2-7; no clear D. Trimming left V 0 bases short and J 4 bases short, with 10 bases between. This CDR3 has 14 amino acids. CDR1 and CDR2 from the germline V gene are SSHAT and FNYEAQ (reference sequence). The CDR3 region has the DNA TGTGCCAGCAGCTTAGCACTAAAATTTTACGAGCAGTACTTC. Residues: CASSLALKFYEQYF.

This chain joins TRBV18 and TRBJ1-6; D is uncertain. The CDR3 runs 16 residues. Germline CDR1 KGHSH, CDR2 LQKENI. The germline V and J ends were trimmed by 4 bases and 0 bases, with 10 bases remaining between them. CDR3: CASSLLETSYNSPLHF. The CDR3 nucleotides read TGTGCCAGCTCACTTCTGGAGACCTCCTATAATTCACCCCTCCACTTT.

This clone was seen a few times. The rearrangement joins TRBV5-4 to TRBJ2-5; 11 positions match TRBD2. CDR1 and CDR2 from the germline V gene are SGHNT and YYREEE (reference sequence). The CDR3 is 16 amino acids. The J segment lost 4 bases and the V segment lost 4 bases, leaving 9 bases of the junction unmatched. The CDR3 nucleotides are TGTGCCAGCAGCCTAACAAGACTAGCGGGAACAGAGACCCAGTACTTC. Protein product: CASSLTRLAGTETQYF.

The rearrangement links TRBV19 to TRBJ2-1; a possible D gene is TRBD2 (5 bases). The CDR3 spans 13 residues. CDR1 and CDR2 (germline): LNHDA, SQIVND (reference sequence). With 6 bases removed from V and 4 bases from J, the gap between germline ends came to 10 bases. DNA for the CDR3: TGTGCCAGTAGGACGGGGTTTTACAATGAGCAGTTCTTC. The encoded protein is CASRTGFYNEQFF.

The chain joins TRBV9 to TRBJ2-7; D might be TRBD1 (5 bases). The V gene lost 4 bases and the J gene lost 3 bases, with 14 bases spanning the gap. Germline values: CDR1 SGDLS, CDR2 YYNGEE. The CDR3 length is 14 residues. CDR3 in amino acids: CASSPRTSDYEQYF. DNA of the CDR3: TGTGCCAGCAGCCCCAGGACAAGCGACTACGAGCAGTACTTC.

V is TRBV5-1 and J is TRBJ2-3, with D possibly being TRBD2 (6 bases). CDR1 is SGHRS, CDR2 YFSETQ, per germline. CDR3 length equals 15 residues. The germline V and J ends were trimmed by 0 bases and 1 base, with 9 bases remaining between them. The CDR3 sequence is CASSLGGDRTDTQYF. Here the CDR3 DNA reads TGCGCCAGCAGCTTGGGGGGGGACCGCACAGATACGCAGTATTTT.

The chain uses TRBV5-5 and TRBJ1-1; D gene unclear. V lost 0 bases, J lost 2 bases, and 8 bases lay in between. Germline V gene data show CDR1 as SGHKS and CDR2 as YYEKEE (reference sequence). The CDR3 length is 14 residues. CDR3 sequence: CASSLATVNTEAFF. The CDR3 DNA is TGTGCCAGCAGCTTGGCCACGGTCAACACTGAAGCTTTCTTT. The full variable domain, rest sourced from reference TRBV5-5 and TRBJ1-1, is DAGVTQSPTHLIKTRGQQVTLRCSPISGHKSVSWYQQVLGQGPQFIFQYYEKEERGRGNFPDRFSARQFPNYSSELNVNALLLGDSALYLCASSLATVNTEAFFGQGTRLTVV.

This sequence joins TRBV9 and TRBJ1-1, with D unclear. V lost 0 bases, J lost 3 bases, and 12 bases lay in between. In germline, CDR1 is SGDLS, CDR2 YYNGEE. The CDR3 is made up of 15 amino acids. CDR3: CASSVDGPSHTEAFF. Written as DNA, the CDR3 is TGTGCCAGCAGCGTAGATGGGCCCTCTCACACTGAAGCTTTCTTT.

This clone occurred once. The genes are TRBV5-5 and TRBJ2-7; TRBD1 aligns across 12 bases. The ends lost 0 bases at V and 5 bases at J; junction bases unmatched: 3. The CDR3 length is 15 residues. The germline CDR1 and CDR2 sequences are SGHKS and YYEKEE (reference sequence). CDR3 loop: CASSLDGTGGDEQYF. Here the CDR3 DNA reads TGTGCCAGCAGCTTGGACGGGACAGGGGGCGACGAGCAGTACTTC.

The J gene is TRBJ2-7, the V gene TRBV7-6; 10 bases align to TRBD2. Per germline, CDR1 SGHVS and CDR2 FNYEAQ. With V trimmed by 6 bases and J by 4 bases, 12 bases remained unmatched. The CDR3 is made up of 16 amino acids. CDR3 nucleotide sequence: TGTGCCAGCAGGCCCGGGCTAGCGGGAGATGGGTACGAGCAGTACTTC. Translation gives CASRPGLAGDGYEQYF.

DNA of the CDR3: TGTGCCAGCAGTGAAGCCGGGGGAGGGGTGGAGACCCAGTACTTC. This encodes CASSEAGGGVETQYF. This rearrangement joins TRBV6-1 to TRBJ2-5; 7 nucleotides align to TRBD2. Germline trimming cut 0 bases from V and 5 bases from J; bases unmatched to any gene: 6. The CDR3 runs 15 residues. Germline loops: CDR1 MNHNS, CDR2 SASEGT.

CDR3 DNA sequence: TGTGCCAGCAGCCAACTGGACCTAGCCGTTGCAACTAATGAAAAACTGTTTTTT. Translating it yields CASSQLDLAVATNEKLFF. V is TRBV7-6 and J is TRBJ1-4; D not resolved. Germline-derived CDR1 and CDR2 are SGHVS and FNYEAQ. The CDR3 has 18 amino acids. V lost 5 bases and J 0 bases, leaving 19 bases between the germline ends.

The chain has TRBV9 and TRBJ2-5, with D possibly being TRBD2 (6 bases). Germline V gene lookup returns CDR1 SGDLS and CDR2 YYNGEE. This CDR3 spans 12 amino acids. Trimming took 7 bases from V and 7 from J, leaving 14 bases between them. As DNA, the CDR3 is TGTGCCAGCGGAGGGGAGGAATGGACCCAGTACTTC. As protein: CASGGEEWTQYF.